This T cell receptor beta chain was recovered during a study of chemoradiotherapy in HPV16-positive cancers (dated by TCRdb to between 2022 and 2023). Study-wide context: Using functional T-cell assays on cells from two HPV16-positive patients, the researchers defined candidate HPV-specific T-cell clones and common TCR motifs. The study asked whether T-cell immunity against the HPV oncoproteins E6 and E7 changes during chemoradiotherapy and whether it affects survival. The candidate HPV-specific TCRs and motifs were subsequently tracked in TCR repertoires obtained from 65 to 95 patients with HPV-related cancers. The paper as a whole reports these results and caveats: Expansion of candidate HPV-specific clones and E7-related TCR motifs was observed in the tumor microenvironment during treatment, whereas no such expansion was observed for non-HPV-specific T cells. The functional definition of HPV-specific T cells was derived from only a couple of HPV16-positive patients, and the survival association was reported for HPV16-positive patients. In HPV16-positive patients, expansion of HPV-responsive T cells during chemoradiotherapy was associated with improved recurrence-free survival.

Because repertoires were sampled repeatedly during chemoradiotherapy, clonal expansion in the tumor microenvironment could be followed. To prepare the library, the immunoSEQ multiplex PCR assay was applied. Sourced from immuneACCESS, this table was stored by TCRdb with only in-frame sequences that have V and J called. A share of the clones is absent; for the studies checked, an unresolved V gene accounts for under half, and the remainder has no known explanation. The sample table lists 40,000 to 65,000 clones, about 92% of them with a count of one. The leading ten clones occupy roughly 3% of the sample. Of note for this clone: Which antigen it targets is not known. Base-call qualities are not available, and no considerably larger clone is one nucleotide away.

The germline V gene sets CDR1 to SGHTA and CDR2 to FQGNSA. Relative to germline, V is 8 bases shorter and J is 10 bases shorter, with 18 bases between their ends. The CDR3, from cysteine to phenylalanine, totals 12 residues. The retained sequence is limited to the CDR3, 36 bases, with the frame set at the first base. The V and J genes are TRBV7-2 and TRBJ2-7; the D gene is possibly TRBD2, with 6 bases matching. This TCR was sampled from a human donor with HPV-associated anogenital cancer. The specimen comprised blood, sampled from a patient who underwent chemoradiotherapy. This receptor has the CDR3 CASLAGGGVQYF. The nucleotide sequence reads TGTGCCAGCCTCGCGGGCGGAGGGGTACAGTACTTC.